Sequencing of this T cell receptor (beta chain) was carried out in a study of neurological immune-mediated disorders. Study-wide findings and caveats: None of the CDR3 amino acid sequences of expanded clones recurred across subjects, suggesting private repertoires in all groups.

Unsorted libraries were prepared from 2 million PBMCs held at -80 C. This clonotype came up many times. Its cognate antigen is unknown. The cDNA was generated by 5'RACE with 10-nucleotide random UMIs. The output of every sequencing run, over 190 million TCR-beta sequences, came from 15-18 subjects. TCRdb re-derived calls from the 5' RACE reads in MiXCR, one entry per CDR3 protein. Among 70,000 to 95,000 distinct CDR3 sequences listed, 13% to 15% were seen once. Specimen: PBMCs. This receptor was identified in a woman between 50 and 59 years old in good health.

In nucleotides, the CDR3 is TGCGCCAGCAGCTTGGGGGATTCTGGGGCCAACGTCCTGACTTTC. It codes for CASSLGDSGANVLTF. This chain links TRBV5-1 with TRBJ2-6, with D uncertain. V was trimmed by 0 bases and J by 1 base, leaving 5 bases between them. The CDR3 totals 15 residues. Looked up from germline, CDR1 is SGHRS and CDR2 is YFSETQ. The entire variable domain, with the rest obtained from reference TRBV5-1 and TRBJ2-6, is as follows: KAGVTQTPRYLIKTRGQQVTLSCSPISGHRSVSWYQQTPGQGLQFLFEYFSETQRNKGNFPGRFSGRQFSNSRSEMNVSTLELGDSALYLCASSLGDSGANVLTFGAGSRLTVL.